This paragraph covers one TCR beta chain sequence. The clone's antigen remains unknown. Sequence at one end of the junction differs from germline and may be a read error. Library preparation was by 5' RACE. The sequencing machine was an Illumina HiSeq 2500. The second PCR ran for roughly 7 to 11 cycles and used a J-beta primer mix along with a sample-barcoded 5' primer. A unique molecular identifier was introduced onto each TCR beta cDNA molecule by a template-switch 5' adaptor carrying 12 random nucleotides. At least 3 million CDR3-containing paired-end reads were obtained from each sample. First-strand cDNA synthesis was performed from all RNA using the Mint cDNA synthesis kit, with priming by a TRBC-specific oligonucleotide. All cDNA was treated with uracil-DNA glycosylase and then went through a first 18-cycle PCR with the universal primers M1SS and BC2_uni_R. In the source study's methods: Normalization of each sample was performed by random selection of 1 million high-quality reads, each carrying a distinct molecular identifier. Reads with shared molecular identifiers were discarded instead of being binned into consensus sequences. MiTCR, set to a Q25 quality threshold and the strictest error-elimination algorithm, was used for CDR3 identification, clonotype clustering and error correction. A nonparametric unseen species model using Euler transformation provided a lower-bound estimate of total TCR beta diversity. TCRdb took the public reads, trimmed them with fastp at Q25, ran MiXCR for clone calling and kept in-frame beta chains. Merged by CDR3 protein, the rows form single entries marked with the most common genes and DNA. The V and J calls reflect TCRdb's pipeline rather than the authors' work. Present in this sample are 1.2 million to 1.5 million distinct CDR3 sequences, approximately 59% of which were seen just once. More than 6% of the sample is held by the ten biggest clonotypes.

This sample stems from a study of blood T cells in healthy people across ages (dated by TCRdb to the mid-2010s). The study in broad terms: In model experiments, template switching captured roughly one uniquely barcoded TCR beta cDNA molecule for every two T cells. Age-related changes in TCR beta repertoire diversity were measured in the study by deep sequencing normalized with unique cDNA molecular identifiers. The donors were split into four age groups: young (average about 15 years), middle-aged (39), aged (over 55) and long-lived (under 85). To avoid experimental bias, donors of different ages were distributed randomly across sequencing lanes. The study analyzed two additional independent replicas of 1 million unique cDNA reads from the same blood draw for two donors, one aged 18 to 30 and one aged 80 or older.

The donors were under 40 Caucasian individuals from Russia, aged 6 to 90 years, who were systemically healthy. Approximately 9.3 milliliters of peripheral blood were drawn from each donor into EDTA-treated Vacutainer tubes. Ficoll-Paque density-gradient centrifugation was used to isolate PBMCs, with at least 7 million per sample. Total RNA was extracted from PBMCs with Trizol reagent, with at least 6 micrograms obtained per sample. Naive CD45RAhigh/CD27high T cell percentages were measured by flow cytometry on a PBMC aliquot from every donor. What the work shows at the level of the full study, not this receptor alone: Estimates of total diversity based on one million sequenced T cells were regarded as lower bounds and as underestimates. Bulk unsorted PBMC profiling prevented conclusive comparison of naive and antigen-experienced compartments. As age increased, observed TCR beta diversity per million T cells dropped in a roughly linear way, and a significant reduction was already evident by age 40. Compared with the aged group, more naive CD4+ T cells, fewer expanded clones and increased TCR diversity were shown by the long-lived group, suggesting age selection. Because the CMV infection status of the donors was unknown, age-related changes in expanded clonotypes may potentially have been confounded. The percentage of naive T cells measured by flow cytometry correlated strongly with observed TCR beta diversity.

This TCR came from a man between 18 and 35 years old in good health. Input material: blood.

The DNA sequence reads TGCGCCAGCGGCCAAGGGGTATTGGCGAAGACCCAGTACTTC. Its protein product is CASGQGVLAKTQYF. This receptor chain uses TRBV4-1 and TRBJ2-5; the best D guess is TRBD1, with 5 bases matching. CDR1 and CDR2 are read off the germline V gene as MGHRA and YSYEKL. The CDR3 numbers 14 residues from cysteine through phenylalanine. CDR3 DNA only is kept here, 42 bases in frame from base 1.